A single sample is the source of the 2 T cell receptor beta chains below, sequenced in a study of early T cells in non-severe SARS-CoV-2 infection. TCRdb ran MiXCR on the 5' RACE reads and lists one entry per CDR3 protein. The sample yields about 22,000 distinct CDR3 sequences, roughly 4.5% seen once. Sample: whole blood. The receptors originated from an adult who was a healthcare worker with PCR-confirmed SARS-CoV-2 infection or an uninfected control (not recorded which).

This clonotype came up a few times. The chain employs TRBV12-3 or TRBV12-4 and TRBJ1-5; 7 bases agree with TRBD1. The CDR3 contains 14 residues. V trimming: 1 base; J trimming: 4 bases; junction bases outside the gene matches: 1. CDR3 sequence (DNA): TGTGCCAGCAGTTTAGGGGACAGTAATCAGCCCCAGCATTTT. It specifies CASSLGDSNQPQHF.

This clonotype was counted many times. The chain has TRBV5-1 and TRBJ2-3; D remains ambiguous. Germline V gene sequence: CDR1 SGHRS, CDR2 YFSETQ. The germline V and J ends were trimmed by 0 bases and 4 bases, with 9 bases remaining between them. There are 14 residues in the CDR3. The CDR3 bases are TGCGCCAGCAGCTTGGAAAGGGCGGCAGATACGCAGTATTTT. Its protein is CASSLERAADTQYF.